The 15 T cell receptor beta chains presented below share a single source sample, sequenced in a study of blood T cell repertoires in COVID-19. TCRdb keeps only in-frame clones here, not all; method: immunoSEQ multiplex PCR. This sample has hundreds of thousands of clones, with around 83% found just once. Sequencing used peripheral blood. The receptor source for this set is a man older than 75 with acute or convalescent COVID-19.

The chain carries TRBV30 and TRBJ1-6; 7 bases fit TRBD1. Germline V CDR1 and CDR2: GTSNPN, SVGIG (reference sequence). The CDR3 extends over 17 amino acids. V trimming: 0 bases; J trimming: 4 bases; junction bases outside the gene matches: 9. The CDR3 DNA reads as TGTGCCTGGAGTGTATCAGTAGGGGGCTTTTATAATTCACCCCTCCACTTT. Its protein is CAWSVSVGGFYNSPLHF.

The count of this clone is one. This chain links TRBV4-1 with TRBJ2-3; D not certain. The CDR3 covers 14 residues. Per the germline V gene, CDR1 is MGHRA and CDR2 is YSYEKL. Trimming took 3 bases from V and 2 from J, leaving 9 bases between them. The CDR3 spells CASSQRPNTDTQYF. The CDR3 nucleotides read TGCGCCAGCAGCCAGCGGCCCAACACAGATACGCAGTATTTT.

This chain connects TRBV12-3 or TRBV12-4 to TRBJ2-6; D remains ambiguous. V shed 1 base and J shed 12 bases, with 7 bases lying between them. CDR3 size: 12 residues. CDR3 sequence reads: CASSLGHVVLTF. CDR3 DNA: TGTGCCAGCAGTTTAGGACATGTCGTCCTGACTTTC.

The chain carries TRBV7-9 and TRBJ2-5, with a weak D call TRBD1 (6 bases). CDR1 is SEHNR and CDR2 is FQNEAQ in the germline V gene (reference sequence). The CDR3 spans 18 residues. With 5 bases removed from V and 5 bases from J, the gap between germline ends came to 27 bases. The CDR3, as DNA: TGTGCCAGCAGCACCTCCCCCCCCCTGTCAGGGGCCAGGGAGACCCAGTACTTC. Protein: CASSTSPPLSGARETQYF.

The chain combines TRBV3-1 (or the pseudogene TRBV3-2) with TRBJ1-3; unclear D gene. Germline V gene sequence: CDR1 LGHDT, CDR2 YNNKEL (reference sequence). Trimming pared 1 base from V and 4 bases from J, leaving 17 bases between. The CDR3 is made up of 17 amino acids. The CDR3, as DNA: TGTGCCAGCAGCCAAGCGCCGGGAACCCTTCCGGGAAACACCATATATTTT. Its translation: CASSQAPGTLPGNTIYF.

The chain joins TRBV24-1 to TRBJ1-2; D unresolved. Germline V gene data show CDR1 as KGHDR and CDR2 as SFDVKD. Deletions cut 10 bases from V and 3 bases from J, with 14 bases between. The CDR3 sequence is 13 residues long. CDR3 sequence (DNA): TGTGCCACGGAGGGAGCCGGAGACTATGGCTACACCTTC. As protein: CATEGAGDYGYTF.

V is TRBV24-1 and J is TRBJ1-2; 8 nucleotides align to TRBD1. CDR3 length equals 18 residues. Germline CDR1 KGHDR, CDR2 SFDVKD. With V trimmed by 6 bases and J by 0 bases, 14 bases remained unmatched. The CDR3 nucleotides read TGTGCCACCAGTTCAAGGTATTCAGGGGGCTCAGCTAACTATGGCTACACCTTC. This translates into CATSSRYSGGSANYGYTF.

This clone was picked up a small number of times. V is TRBV30 and J is TRBJ2-7; D unclear. In germline, CDR1 is GTSNPN, CDR2 SVGIG (reference sequence). V was clipped by 3 bases and J by 4 bases, with 10 bases between them. This CDR3 contains 12 residues. In DNA form, the CDR3 reads TGTGCCTGGAGCCCTTTCGGTTACGAGCAGTACTTC. It encodes CAWSPFGYEQYF. The entire variable domain, with the rest obtained from reference TRBV30 and TRBJ2-7, is as follows: SQTIHQWPATLVQPVGSPLSLECTVEGTSNPNLYWYRQAAGRGLQLLFYSVGIGQISSEVPQNLSASRPQDRQFILSSKKLLLSDSGFYLCAWSPFGYEQYFGPGTRLTVT.

This clone has more than one count but fewer than ten. V gene TRBV5-5 combines with J gene TRBJ2-7, with 12 bases lining up with TRBD1. The J segment lost 5 bases and the V segment lost 6 bases, leaving 12 bases of the junction unmatched. This CDR3 comprises 16 residues. Germline CDR1 reads SGHKS; CDR2 reads YYEKEE (reference sequence). Here the CDR3 reads CASNTLPGTGGHEQYF. CDR3 DNA sequence: TGTGCCAGCAACACCCTTCCCGGGACAGGGGGCCACGAGCAGTACTTC. Filled out from reference TRBV5-5 and TRBJ2-7, the complete variable domain reads DAGVTQSPTHLIKTRGQQVTLRCSPISGHKSVSWYQQVLGQGPQFIFQYYEKEERGRGNFPDRFSARQFPNYSSELNVNALLLGDSALYLCASNTLPGTGGHEQYFGPGTRLTVT.

This clone has only a few counts. The CDR3 protein is CASSLAGAGSPLHF. CDR3 DNA: TGCGCCAGCAGCTTGGCAGGGGCGGGCTCACCCCTCCACTTT. The genes are TRBV5-1 and TRBJ1-6; D possibly corresponds to TRBD1 (6 bases). Germline CDR1 and CDR2: SGHRS and YFSETQ. V was clipped by 0 bases and J by 10 bases, with 11 bases between them. This CDR3 contains 14 residues.

The J gene is TRBJ2-5, the V gene TRBV19; possibly TRBD2 for D (6 bases). Germline CDR1 is LNHDA and CDR2 is SQIVND (reference sequence). Trimming pared 0 bases from V and 5 bases from J, leaving 13 bases between. The CDR3 consists of 15 residues. CDR3 loop: CASSIDRRGGETQYF. CDR3 bases: TGTGCCAGTAGTATAGATCGGCGGGGCGGGGAGACCCAGTACTTC.

The chain recombines TRBV3-1 (or the pseudogene TRBV3-2) with TRBJ2-7, with a weak D call TRBD2 (5 bases). In germline, CDR1 is LGHDT, CDR2 YNNKEL (reference sequence). The CDR3 consists of 14 residues. Trimming cost V 4 bases and J 1 base, with 11 bases left between them. CDR3 in DNA: TGTGCCAGCAGCCCCATCGCGGGTTCCTACGAGCAGTACTTC. Protein sequence: CASSPIAGSYEQYF.

About this clone itself: Other nucleotide sequences in the sample specify the same CDR3. The V gene is TRBV6-1, the J gene TRBJ1-1, with D possibly being TRBD1 (5 bases). The ends were cut back, 3 bases at V and 5 bases at J, with 10 bases in the middle. The CDR3 contains 13 residues. The germline CDR1 and CDR2 sequences are MNHNS and SASEGT. As DNA, the CDR3 is TGTGCCAGCAGTGATAGGGGTAGGACTGAAGCTTTCTTT. As protein: CASSDRGRTEAFF.

The genes are TRBV19 and TRBJ1-6, with D unresolved. V lost 6 bases to trimming and J lost 10 bases, with 10 bases between them. The CDR3 is 12 amino acids. Germline V gives CDR1 LNHDA, CDR2 SQIVND (reference sequence). CDR3 region: CASREGSSPLHF. CDR3 bases: TGTGCCAGTAGGGAGGGAAGCTCACCCCTCCACTTT.

This clone has only a few counts. The V gene is TRBV5-4, the J gene TRBJ1-2, with 8 positions matching TRBD1. Losses at the gene ends were 4 bases for V and 4 bases for J; bases not matched to a gene: 15. Per germline, CDR1 SGHNT and CDR2 YYREEE (reference sequence). The CDR3 sequence is 17 residues long. In DNA form, the CDR3 reads TGTGCCAGCAGCCCCGAGTGGTTTTCAGGGGGCTCCTATGGCTACACCTTC. This gives the protein CASSPEWFSGGSYGYTF. Together with reference TRBV5-4 and TRBJ1-2, the CDR3 gives the full variable domain: ETGVTQSPTHLIKTRGQQVTLRCSSQSGHNTVSWYQQALGQGPQFIFQYYREEENGRGNFPPRFSGLQFPNYSSELNVNALELDDSALYLCASSPEWFSGGSYGYTFGSGTRLTVV.